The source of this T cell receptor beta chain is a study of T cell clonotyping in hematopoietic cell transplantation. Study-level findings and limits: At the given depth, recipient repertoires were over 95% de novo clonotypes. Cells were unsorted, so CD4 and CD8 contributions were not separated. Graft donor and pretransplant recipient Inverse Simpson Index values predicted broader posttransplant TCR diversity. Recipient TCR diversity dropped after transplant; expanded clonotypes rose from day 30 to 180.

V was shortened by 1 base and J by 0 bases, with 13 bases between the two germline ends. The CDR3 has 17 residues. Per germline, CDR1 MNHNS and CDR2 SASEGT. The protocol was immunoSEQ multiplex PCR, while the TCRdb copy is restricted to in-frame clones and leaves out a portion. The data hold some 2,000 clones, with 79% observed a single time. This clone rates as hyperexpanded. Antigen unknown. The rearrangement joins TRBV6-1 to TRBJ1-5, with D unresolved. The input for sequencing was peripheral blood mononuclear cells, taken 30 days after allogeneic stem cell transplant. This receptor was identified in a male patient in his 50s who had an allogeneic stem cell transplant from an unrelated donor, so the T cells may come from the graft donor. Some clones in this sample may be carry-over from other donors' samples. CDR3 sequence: CASSEGQSPYSNQPQHF. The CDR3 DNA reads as TGTGCCAGCAGTGAAGGTCAGAGTCCTTATAGCAATCAGCCCCAGCATTTT.